These T cell receptor beta chains were read from a single sample in a study of T cells in Graves' hyperthyroidism and ophthalmopathy. Each CDR3 protein is one row after TCRdb ran MiXCR on the multiplex PCR reads. The table records about 710,000 distinct CDR3 sequences, about 17% of them present only once. Input material: blood. The source of these receptors is a man aged 18 to 29 with Graves' hyperthyroidism. Both conserved end residues are trimmed from each CDR3.

CDR3aa	v_gene	j_gene
AWSVGLAGTDTQY	TRBV30	TRBJ2-3
ASSFGTGGFGYT	TRBV28	TRBJ1-2
ASSPHAGADTQY	TRBV2	TRBJ2-3
ASSQVISRGPETQY	TRBV4-1	TRBJ2-5
ASSRDSGSSGANVLT	TRBV5-1	TRBJ2-6
SARTLRVGDTQY	TRBV20-1	TRBJ2-3
ASSYSRAGPGTQH	TRBV6-6	TRBJ1-5
ASSLGSEGQGVSYEQY	TRBV28	TRBJ2-7
ATSDPGTSGEQF	TRBV24-1	TRBJ2-1
ASSQDRAGANVLT	TRBV13	TRBJ2-6
ASSQGLHANTEAF	TRBV3-1	TRBJ1-1
ASSGGTRGFTEAF	TRBV6-1	TRBJ1-1
ASSQELGQGYEQY	TRBV4-2	TRBJ2-7
ASTPRRDEQF	TRBV12-3/TRBV12-4	TRBJ2-1
ASSPAPGGVETQY	TRBV28	TRBJ2-5
ASRGGLAQQF	TRBV2	TRBJ2-1
SARERARTGTYEQY	TRBV20-1	TRBJ2-7
ASSFSRTGELF	TRBV12-3/TRBV12-4	TRBJ2-2
SARRGGTNGYT	TRBV20-1	TRBJ1-2
ASTADRDAGNTIY	TRBV11-2	TRBJ1-3
ASSLAGVPEQF	TRBV11-3	TRBJ2-1
ATSRDHAREETQY	TRBV15	TRBJ2-5
ASSPATSASLGF	TRBV7-9	TRBJ2-1
ASSEDSGLPSYEQY	TRBV6-1	TRBJ2-7
ATSDPWTGDGYT	TRBV24-1	TRBJ1-2
VSSSYGGADEKLF	TRBV7-2	TRBJ1-4
ASSPWASGRGSSYNEQF	TRBV18	TRBJ2-1
ASSLGLSRGEQY	TRBV7-2	TRBJ2-7
ASSPRTESEQY	TRBV4-2	TRBJ2-7
ASSYKWLAGGPYNEQF	TRBV6-5	TRBJ2-1
ASNLKAGHRLETQY	TRBV19	TRBJ2-5
SARDRAKGEQY	TRBV20-1	TRBJ2-7
ASSQDRGGGYGYT	TRBV4-3	TRBJ1-2
ASTGPGTSGSYNEQF	TRBV28	TRBJ2-1
SARGGGMGAQY	TRBV20-1	TRBJ2-3
ATSGGRGYEQY	TRBV15	TRBJ2-7
ASGGGPDYEQY	TRBV28	TRBJ2-7
ASTLAGWTGELF	TRBV5-5	TRBJ2-2
ASSRHTEAF	TRBV25-1	TRBJ1-1
ASGYPGLAGGRYTGELF	TRBV7-2	TRBJ2-2
ASRGHATNEKLF	TRBV6-2/TRBV6-3	TRBJ1-4
ASSSLAALETNEKLF	TRBV27	TRBJ1-4
SVGYLWGQGAGKLF	TRBV29-1	TRBJ1-4
SATMDGTNTGELF	TRBV20-1	TRBJ2-2
ASSEFQGSPLH	TRBV25-1	TRBJ1-6
ASSSAGRDTQY	TRBV7-3	TRBJ2-3
ASSLDYGGGPSYT	TRBV11-2	TRBJ1-2
ASAGTGPFYGYT	TRBV2	TRBJ1-2
ATEANTEAF	TRBV28	TRBJ1-1
ASSYTSGTDTQY	TRBV2	TRBJ2-3
ASGSGQGAKAQH	TRBV12-5	TRBJ1-5
ASSLGQSTGELF	TRBV28	TRBJ2-2
ASRNTGVSQPQH	TRBV6-2/TRBV6-3	TRBJ1-5
ATSAWEDTQY	TRBV24-1	TRBJ2-3